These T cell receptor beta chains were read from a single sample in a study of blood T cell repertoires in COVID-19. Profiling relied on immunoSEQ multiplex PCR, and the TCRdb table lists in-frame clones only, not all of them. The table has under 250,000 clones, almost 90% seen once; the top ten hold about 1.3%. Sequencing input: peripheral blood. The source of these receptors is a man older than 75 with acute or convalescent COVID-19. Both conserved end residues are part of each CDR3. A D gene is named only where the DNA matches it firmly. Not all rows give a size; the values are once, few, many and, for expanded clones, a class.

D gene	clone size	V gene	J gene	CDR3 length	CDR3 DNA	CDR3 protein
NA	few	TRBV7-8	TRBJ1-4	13	TGTGCCAGCAGCTTGGACTTAGATGAAAAACTGTTTTTT	CASSLDLDEKLFF
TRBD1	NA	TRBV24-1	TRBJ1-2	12	TGTGCCACGACAGGGGTTTATGGTGGCTACACCTTC	CATTGVYGGYTF
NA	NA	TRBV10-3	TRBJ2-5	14	TGTGCCATCAGCCGATCGGAGGGGTTAGAGACCCAGTACTTC	CAISRSEGLETQYF
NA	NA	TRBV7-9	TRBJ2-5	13	TGTGCCAGCAGCTTTCGGCGGGCGGAGACCCAGTACTTC	CASSFRRAETQYF
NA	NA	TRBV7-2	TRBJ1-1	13	TGTGCCAGCAGCCCGACCAGGGGTACTGAAGCTTTCTTT	CASSPTRGTEAFF
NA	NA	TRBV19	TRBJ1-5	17	TGTGCCAGTAGTATAGGGGCGGGGGCGCTTGGCAATCAGCCCCAGCATTTT	CASSIGAGALGNQPQHF
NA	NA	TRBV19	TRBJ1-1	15	TGTGCCAGTAGTATAGATAGGCGACAACTCACTGAAGCTTTCTTT	CASSIDRRQLTEAFF
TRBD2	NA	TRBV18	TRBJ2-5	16	TGTGCCAGCTCCAGAATCGGGACTAGCGCCAAAGAGACCCAGTACTTC	CASSRIGTSAKETQYF
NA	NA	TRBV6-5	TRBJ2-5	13	TGTGCCAGTGCGGACACGGTAAAAGAGACCCAGTACTTC	CASADTVKETQYF
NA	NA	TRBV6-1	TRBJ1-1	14	TGTGCCAGCAGTGAGGCGGGTCGGAACACTGAAGCTTTCTTT	CASSEAGRNTEAFF
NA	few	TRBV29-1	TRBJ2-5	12	TGCAGCGTTAAGGAGCTCCAAGAGACCCAGTACTTC	CSVKELQETQYF
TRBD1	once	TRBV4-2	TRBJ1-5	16	TGTGCCAGCAGCCAAGCACTTGGACAGGCCGGACAGCCCCAGCATTTT	CASSQALGQAGQPQHF
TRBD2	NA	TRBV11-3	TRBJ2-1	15	TGTGCCAGCAGCTTACTAGCGGGGGGCCGGTACGAGCAGTTCTTC	CASSLLAGGRYEQFF
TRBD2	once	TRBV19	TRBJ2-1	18	TGTGCCAGTAGTATAGATTTAACTAGCGGGGGGCCCTTCAATGAGCAGTTCTTC	CASSIDLTSGGPFNEQFF
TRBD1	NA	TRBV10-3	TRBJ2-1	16	TGTGCCATCACCGCAGGGACAGGGGGGGTCGGCGATGAGCAGTTCTTC	CAITAGTGGVGDEQFF
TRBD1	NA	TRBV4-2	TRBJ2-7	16	TGTGCCAGCAGCCAGAATGGACAGGGGGCCTCCTACGAGCAGTACTTC	CASSQNGQGASYEQYF
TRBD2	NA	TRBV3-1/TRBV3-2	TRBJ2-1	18	TGTGCCAGCAGCCAAGTATTTACGGCGGGAGGGCCTGATAATGAGCAGTTCTTC	CASSQVFTAGGPDNEQFF
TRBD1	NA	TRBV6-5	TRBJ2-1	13	TGTGCCAGCCGTAGGGACAGGGTGAATGAGCAGTTCTTC	CASRRDRVNEQFF
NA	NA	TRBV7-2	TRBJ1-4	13	TGTGCCAGCAGCGGGCAGGGAGGGGAAAAACTGTTTTTT	CASSGQGGEKLFF
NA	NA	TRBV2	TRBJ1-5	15	TGTGCCAGCAGTCGGACAGATTTTAGCAATCAGCCCCAGCATTTT	CASSRTDFSNQPQHF
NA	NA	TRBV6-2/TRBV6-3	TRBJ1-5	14	TGTGCCAGCAGTTACCGGGGGACCAATCAGCCCCAGCATTTT	CASSYRGTNQPQHF
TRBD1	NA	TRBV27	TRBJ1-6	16	TGTGCCAGCAGTTTAAACGGGGGACAGGGAACTTCACCCCTCCACTTT	CASSLNGGQGTSPLHF
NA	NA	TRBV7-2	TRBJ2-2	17	TGTGCCAGCAGCTCCCCCGGGACACCCGCGAACACCGGGGAGCTGTTTTTT	CASSSPGTPANTGELFF
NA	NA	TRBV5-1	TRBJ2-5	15	TGCGCCAGCAGCCCCCTTGCGGGTTCCCAAGAGACCCAGTACTTC	CASSPLAGSQETQYF
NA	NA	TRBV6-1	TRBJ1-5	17	TGTGCCAGCAGTGAAGCGAGAGGAGGGAGAGGCAATCAGCCCCAGCATTTT	CASSEARGGRGNQPQHF
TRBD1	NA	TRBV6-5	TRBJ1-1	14	TGTGCCAGCAGTTACTTACAGGGGACCACTGAAGCTTTCTTT	CASSYLQGTTEAFF
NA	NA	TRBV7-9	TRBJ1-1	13	TGTGCCAGCAGGACCCCGGGGAACGGTGAAGCTTTCTTT	CASRTPGNGEAFF
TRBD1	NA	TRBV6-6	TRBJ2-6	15	TGTGCCAGCACTATGACAGGGGCTGGGGCCAACGTCCTGACTTTC	CASTMTGAGANVLTF
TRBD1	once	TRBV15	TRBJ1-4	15	TGTGCCACCAGCAGAACTGACAGGGGGCGTGAAAAACTGTTTTTT	CATSRTDRGREKLFF
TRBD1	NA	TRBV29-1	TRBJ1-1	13	TGCAGCGTTGTTCGCTCCGGACAGGGTTGGCCTTTCTTT	CSVVRSGQGWPFF
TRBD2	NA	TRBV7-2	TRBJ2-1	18	TGTGCCAGCAGCCCTATTACCGGGACTAGCGGGAGGGGCAATGAGCAGTTCTTC	CASSPITGTSGRGNEQFF
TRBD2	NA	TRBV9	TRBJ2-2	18	TGTGCCAGCAGCCCGACTAGCGGGGGGGCCGGATTCAGCGGGGAGCTGTTTTTT	CASSPTSGGAGFSGELFF
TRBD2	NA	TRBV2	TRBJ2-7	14	TGTGCCAGCAGTAGGACTAGCGGGGGAAGCGAGCAGTACTTC	CASSRTSGGSEQYF
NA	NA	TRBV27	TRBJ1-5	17	TGTGCCAGCAGTTCCGGAGACCCTAGGAGGTGGAATCAGCCCCAGCATTTT	CASSSGDPRRWNQPQHF
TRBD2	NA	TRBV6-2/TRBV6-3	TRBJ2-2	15	TGTGCCAGCAGTTATAGCGGGGTTAACACCGGGGAGCTGTTTTTT	CASSYSGVNTGELFF
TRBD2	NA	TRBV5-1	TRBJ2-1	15	TGCGCCAGCAGCTTGAGATTAGCGGGTTACAATGAGCAGTTCTTC	CASSLRLAGYNEQFF
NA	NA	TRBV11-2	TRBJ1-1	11	TGTGCCAGCAGCTACGGACAGGAAGCTTTCTTT	CASSYGQEAFF
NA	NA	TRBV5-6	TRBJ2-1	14	TGTGCCAGCAGCTTTCGATCGGGTAAGGCTGAGCAGTTCTTC	CASSFRSGKAEQFF
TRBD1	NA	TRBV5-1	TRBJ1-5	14	TGCGCCAGCAGCCTGACAGGGGGCAATCAGCCCCAGCATTTT	CASSLTGGNQPQHF